This T cell receptor beta chain was recovered during a study of blood T cells in healthy people across ages. Study-wide background: In model experiments, template switching was able to capture about one barcoded beta molecule for every two T cells that were present.

The study recruited healthy Caucasian donors from Russia who were aged about 6 to 100. Per sample, no less than 5.5 micrograms of total RNA were extracted. It was with a sample-barcoded 5' primer and a J-beta primer mix that a second PCR of roughly 7 to 12 cycles was run. TCRdb reprocessed the 5' RACE reads via MiXCR and lists one record per CDR3 protein. This table holds around 600,000 distinct CDR3 sequences, roughly 43% found once. The CDR3 is 18 residues long. In germline, CDR1 is LGHNA, CDR2 YSLEER. V was pared by 0 bases and J by 3 bases, with 9 bases of the junction left unmatched. The genes are TRBV4-3 and TRBJ2-1, with 9 positions matching TRBD2. The material sequenced was blood. This receptor was obtained from an elderly man in good health. CDR3 residues: CASSQDKASGALYNEQFF. Here the CDR3 DNA reads TGCGCCAGCAGCCAAGATAAGGCTAGCGGGGCACTCTACAATGAGCAGTTCTTC.